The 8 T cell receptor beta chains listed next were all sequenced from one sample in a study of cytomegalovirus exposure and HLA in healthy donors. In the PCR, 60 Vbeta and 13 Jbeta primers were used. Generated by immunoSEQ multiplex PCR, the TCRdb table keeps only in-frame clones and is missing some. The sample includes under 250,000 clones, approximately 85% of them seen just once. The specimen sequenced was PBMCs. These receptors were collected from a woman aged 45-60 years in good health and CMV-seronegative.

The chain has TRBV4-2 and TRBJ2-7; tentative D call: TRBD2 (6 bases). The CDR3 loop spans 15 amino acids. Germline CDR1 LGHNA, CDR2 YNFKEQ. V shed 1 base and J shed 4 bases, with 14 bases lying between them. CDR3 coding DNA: TGTGCCAGCAGCCAAGGGAGGGAAAATTTTTACGAGCAGTACTTC. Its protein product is CASSQGRENFYEQYF.

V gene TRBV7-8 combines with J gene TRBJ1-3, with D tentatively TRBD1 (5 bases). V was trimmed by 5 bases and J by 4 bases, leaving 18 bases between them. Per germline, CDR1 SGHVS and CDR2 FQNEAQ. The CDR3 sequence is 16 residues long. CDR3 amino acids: CASSRAHRAGGNTIYF. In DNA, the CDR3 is TGTGCCAGCAGCCGTGCCCATCGGGCAGGGGGAAACACCATATATTTT.

The CDR3 spells CASSLGRGSGSFTGELFF. The CDR3, as DNA: TGTGCCAGCAGTTTGGGCAGGGGCTCAGGGTCTTTCACCGGGGAGCTGTTTTTT. This chain links TRBV27 with TRBJ2-2, with D tentatively TRBD1 (6 bases). This CDR3 comprises 18 residues. V shed 3 bases and J shed 4 bases, with 21 bases lying between them. The germline gives CDR1 MNHEY, CDR2 SMNVEV (reference sequence).

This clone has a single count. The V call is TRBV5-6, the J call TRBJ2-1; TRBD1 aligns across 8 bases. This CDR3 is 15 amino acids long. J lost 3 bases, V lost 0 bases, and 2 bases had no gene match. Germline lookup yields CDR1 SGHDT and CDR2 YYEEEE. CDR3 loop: CASSLVQGDYNEQFF. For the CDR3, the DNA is TGTGCCAGCAGCTTGGTACAGGGGGACTACAATGAGCAGTTCTTC. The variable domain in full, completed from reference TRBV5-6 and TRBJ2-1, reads DAGVTQSPTHLIKTRGQQVTLRCSPKSGHDTVSWYQQALGQGPQFIFQYYEEEERQRGNFPDRFSGHQFPNYSSELNVNALLLGDSALYLCASSLVQGDYNEQFFGPGTRLTVL.

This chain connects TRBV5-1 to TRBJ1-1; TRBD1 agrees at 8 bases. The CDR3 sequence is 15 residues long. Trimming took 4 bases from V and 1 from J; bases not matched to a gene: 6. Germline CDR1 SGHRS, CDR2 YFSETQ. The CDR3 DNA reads TGCGCCAGCAGCGTGGGGGACAGGCCGAACACTGAAGCTTTCTTT. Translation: CASSVGDRPNTEAFF.

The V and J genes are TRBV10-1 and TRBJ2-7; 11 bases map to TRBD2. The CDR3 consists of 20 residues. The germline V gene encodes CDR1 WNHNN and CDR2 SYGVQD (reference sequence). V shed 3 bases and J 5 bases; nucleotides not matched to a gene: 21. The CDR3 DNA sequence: TGCGCCAGCAGTGACCCCAGGAAGGGACTAGCGGACATATACTGGAACGAGCAGTACTTC. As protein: CASSDPRKGLADIYWNEQYF.

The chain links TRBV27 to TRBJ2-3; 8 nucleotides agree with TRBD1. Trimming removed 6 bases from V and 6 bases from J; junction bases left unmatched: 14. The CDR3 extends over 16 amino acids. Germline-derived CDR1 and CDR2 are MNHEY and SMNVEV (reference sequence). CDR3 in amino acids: CASSLTGASGGDTQYF. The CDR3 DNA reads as TGTGCCAGCAGCTTGACAGGGGCCAGTGGTGGGGATACGCAGTATTTT.

The CDR3 region has the DNA TGTGCCAGCAGCTCCGGGTTACAAGAGACCCAGTACTTC. This translates into CASSSGLQETQYF. This chain connects TRBV7-2 to TRBJ2-5; the D is unclear. The V end lost 4 bases, the J end lost 2 bases, and 8 bases lay between the germline ends. CDR1 and CDR2 from the germline V gene are SGHTA and FQGNSA. The CDR3 is made up of 13 amino acids.